The TCR beta chain described here comes from a study of blood T cell repertoires in COVID-19. Study details: The United States, Italy and Spain provided the acute and convalescent COVID-19 samples.

The CDR3 is made up of 16 amino acids. V lost 4 bases to trimming and J lost 0 bases, with 15 bases between them. Germline V lookup: CDR1 SNHLY, CDR2 FYNNEI. In the original analysis: Reference gene primer amplification gave nucleated cell count estimates. Clones were read by immunoSEQ multiplex PCR, and TCRdb kept only the in-frame ones, dropping some. That table gives V, J and clone size, and the DNA gave D and trimming. The sample has roughly 280,000 clones; approximately 85% are singletons. The sequenced sample was peripheral blood. This receptor was obtained from a woman in her sixties or seventies with acute or convalescent COVID-19. This chain connects TRBV2 to TRBJ1-1, with a weak D call TRBD1 (5 bases). For the CDR3, the DNA is TGTGCCAGCAGTGCGACAGTCCCCGTTATGAACACTGAAGCTTTCTTT. Its protein is CASSATVPVMNTEAFF.